Listed here are 20 T cell receptor beta chains from one sample, sequenced in a study of blood T cell repertoires in COVID-19. Libraries were prepared by immunoSEQ multiplex PCR; TCRdb keeps only in-frame clonotypes and omits some of them. The sample lists about 240,000 clones, approximately 82% seen once, with 3.4% in the top ten. Sequenced: peripheral blood. The receptor source for this set is a woman in her late teens or twenties with acute or convalescent COVID-19.

V gene TRBV6-2 or TRBV6-3 combines with J gene TRBJ2-1; 7 bases match TRBD2. With 4 bases clipped from V and 4 bases from J, the junction kept 10 bases outside the gene matches. Germline V gene sequence: CDR1 MNHEY, CDR2 SVGEGT. The CDR3 is made up of 16 amino acids. Written as DNA, the CDR3 is TGTGCCAGCAGTTGGGGGGGGGACTCGGGTTACAATGAGCAGTTCTTC. This encodes CASSWGGDSGYNEQFF.

The genes are TRBV19 and TRBJ1-1, with 7 bases matching TRBD1. Unmatched junction bases numbered 15, after V lost 7 bases and J lost 1 base. The CDR3 spans 17 residues. From germline, CDR1 is LNHDA and CDR2 SQIVND (reference sequence). In DNA, the CDR3 is TGTGCCAGTAAATCCCGGGACAGAGACAGGAAGAACACTGAAGCTTTCTTT. Translation: CASKSRDRDRKNTEAFF.

The rearrangement joins TRBV5-1 to TRBJ2-6, with no clear D. This CDR3 region has 17 residues. Germline V gives CDR1 SGHRS, CDR2 YFSETQ. Trimming cost V 0 bases and J 0 bases, with 10 bases left between them. The CDR3 loop is CASSLGQPGSGANVLTF. The CDR3 DNA reads TGCGCCAGCAGCTTGGGGCAGCCAGGCTCTGGGGCCAACGTCCTGACTTTC.

This chain links TRBV14 with TRBJ2-1; D gene uncertain. Trimming took 2 bases from V and 4 from J, leaving 9 bases between them. The CDR3 consists of 14 residues. Germline V gives CDR1 SGHDN, CDR2 FVKESK. CDR3 nucleotide sequence: TGTGCCAGCAGCCAATTATCACTGTACAATGAGCAGTTCTTC. Translation gives CASSQLSLYNEQFF.

This chain links TRBV18 with TRBJ2-1, with D unresolved. The length of the CDR3 is 13 residues. The V gene lost 3 bases and the J gene lost 2 bases, with 5 bases spanning the gap. Per germline, CDR1 KGHSH and CDR2 LQKENI. The CDR3 DNA reads TGTGCCAGCTCACCTCTTACCTACAATGAGCAGTTCTTC. Protein product: CASSPLTYNEQFF.

The chain combines TRBV6-2 or TRBV6-3 with TRBJ1-2, with D uncertain. The CDR3 runs 13 residues. Trimming took off 6 bases at V and 4 bases at J, with 12 bases between the two ends. Looked up from germline, CDR1 is MNHEY and CDR2 is SVGEGT. The CDR3 region has the DNA TGTGCCAGCAGCCAGTGGGAGGGCTATGGCTACACCTTC. Protein: CASSQWEGYGYTF.

The genes are TRBV6-6 and TRBJ1-6; D may be TRBD1 (5 bases). The length of the CDR3 is 18 residues. The V gene's germline CDR1 is MNHNY and CDR2 SVGAGI (reference sequence). Between the trimmed V and J ends, which lost 5 bases and 7 bases, there was a span of 24 bases. CDR3 DNA: TGTGCCAGCAGTCTTCGCGGAGTTGGGTCAGGGCAAAATTCACCCCTCCACTTT. Residues: CASSLRGVGSGQNSPLHF.

The chain links TRBV5-1 to TRBJ1-3; 7 bases are a match to TRBD1. This CDR3 spans 15 amino acids. Germline-derived CDR1 and CDR2 are SGHRS and YFSETQ. V gave up 0 bases and J gave up 0 bases; unmatched junction bases: 0. This CDR3 reads CASSLGDSSGNTIYF. In DNA, the CDR3 is TGCGCCAGCAGCTTGGGGGACAGCTCTGGAAACACCATATATTTT. Together with reference TRBV5-1 and TRBJ1-3, the CDR3 gives the full variable domain: KAGVTQTPRYLIKTRGQQVTLSCSPISGHRSVSWYQQTPGQGLQFLFEYFSETQRNKGNFPGRFSGRQFSNSRSEMNVSTLELGDSALYLCASSLGDSSGNTIYFGEGSWLTVV.

This clone occurred once. The chain recombines TRBV7-2 with TRBJ2-7; maybe TRBD1 (5 bases). The CDR3 has 16 amino acids. CDR1 and CDR2 (germline): SGHTA, FQGNSA. With 5 bases removed from V and 6 bases from J, the gap between germline ends came to 23 bases. In nucleotides, the CDR3 is TGTGCCAGCAGCCTCACGGTACTGGGGCTGGGCGGCGAGCAGTACTTC. Translation: CASSLTVLGLGGEQYF.

This chain joins TRBV30 and TRBJ1-6, with 7 positions matching TRBD1. The CDR3 has 13 residues. V gave up 5 bases and J gave up 8 bases; unmatched junction bases: 6. CDR1 GTSNPN and CDR2 SVGIG come from the germline V gene (reference sequence). CDR3 bases: TGTGCCTGGGAGAACAGGGGTTATTCACCCCTCCACTTT. This gives the protein CAWENRGYSPLHF.

The chain employs TRBV18 and TRBJ2-7; TRBD1 matches 8 bases. J was trimmed by 6 bases and V by 4 bases; bases with no gene match: 8. In germline, CDR1 is KGHSH, CDR2 LQKENI. This CDR3 comprises 14 residues. CDR3 residues: CASSQTGQGGEQYF. The CDR3 coding sequence is TGTGCCAGCTCACAAACAGGACAGGGCGGCGAGCAGTACTTC.

V usage is TRBV11-2 and J usage is TRBJ1-2; the match to TRBD1 covers 9 bases. The germline CDR1 and CDR2 sequences are SGHAT and FQNNGV. V was pared by 3 bases and J by 4 bases, with 6 bases of the junction left unmatched. This CDR3 region has 15 residues. The DNA for the CDR3 is TGTGCCAGCAGCTTCCGCCCGGACAGGGGCTATGGCTACACCTTC. As protein: CASSFRPDRGYGYTF.

The count of this clone is one. In the same sample, other DNA sequences code for this CDR3. The chain links TRBV28 to TRBJ2-3; D is perhaps TRBD2 (6 bases). V lost 5 bases to trimming and J lost 0 bases, with 9 bases between them. This CDR3 contains 14 residues. Germline loops: CDR1 MDHEN, CDR2 SYDVKM. The chain's CDR3 is CASSPSGSTDTQYF. The CDR3 DNA reads as TGTGCCAGCAGTCCAAGCGGGAGCACAGATACGCAGTATTTT.

The gene calls are TRBV2 and TRBJ2-7, with a weak D call TRBD1 (5 bases). The germline V gene has CDR1 SNHLY and CDR2 FYNNEI. The CDR3 contains 14 residues. V lost 5 bases and J lost 2, with 13 bases in between. CDR3 region: CASSLDGHTYEQYF. In DNA, the CDR3 is TGTGCCAGCAGTCTGGACGGACACACCTACGAGCAGTACTTC.

This clone was observed once. The CDR3, as DNA: TGTGCCAGCAGTCTCAGGGGACGAGGGGAGACCCAGTACTTC. Protein sequence: CASSLRGRGETQYF. The chain joins TRBV27 to TRBJ2-5; weak D call: TRBD1 (6 bases). The CDR3 spans 14 residues. Trimming removed 5 bases from V and 5 bases from J, with 15 bases in between. Germline-derived CDR1 and CDR2 are MNHEY and SMNVEV (reference sequence).

The J gene is TRBJ1-5, the V gene TRBV7-2, with 7 bases fitting TRBD1. Trimming took 3 bases from V and 2 from J; bases not matched to a gene: 4. Germline V CDR1 and CDR2: SGHTA, FQGNSA. CDR3 length: 15 residues. The CDR3 nucleotides are TGTGCCAGCAGCTTTGTCCAGGGGGGCAATCAGCCCCAGCATTTT. Amino acids: CASSFVQGGNQPQHF.

This chain connects TRBV28 to TRBJ1-1, with D perhaps TRBD1 (5 bases). This CDR3 is built from 14 residues. V lost 7 bases, J lost 5 bases, and 17 bases lay in between. Germline CDR1 is MDHEN and CDR2 is SYDVKM. CDR3 in amino acids: CASTDLWGGTEAFF. The CDR3 DNA is TGTGCCAGCACCGACCTATGGGGGGGAACTGAAGCTTTCTTT.

This clone was picked up one time. The chain links TRBV29-1 to TRBJ2-7; 9 bases match TRBD1. The CDR3 consists of 17 residues. The germline gives CDR1 SQVTM, CDR2 ANQGSEA. V shed 0 bases, J shed 6 bases, and the junction held 15 bases outside the gene matches. CDR3 in amino acids: CSVEDTGGVSPTGEQYF. DNA for the CDR3: TGCAGCGTTGAAGATACAGGGGGCGTTTCTCCAACCGGCGAGCAGTACTTC.

The rearrangement uses TRBV25-1 and TRBJ2-1; D call uncertain. Trimming left V 6 bases short and J 0 bases short, with 9 bases between. This CDR3 region has 14 residues. Germline V gene sequence: CDR1 MGHDK, CDR2 SYGVNS. Here the CDR3 reads CASRHASSYNEQFF. DNA of the CDR3: TGTGCCAGCAGGCATGCGAGCTCCTACAATGAGCAGTTCTTC.

This clone was recorded only once. J is TRBJ1-2 and V is TRBV7-8; 8 bases align to TRBD1. Germline V gene sequence: CDR1 SGHVS, CDR2 FQNEAQ. The CDR3 runs 14 residues. Trimming removed 3 bases from V and 4 bases from J; junction bases left unmatched: 4. The DNA for the CDR3 is TGTGCCAGCAGCTTGGGACAGGCCCTCTATGGCTACACCTTC. Its translation is CASSLGQALYGYTF.